This entry lists 27 T cell receptor beta chains sequenced from one sample in a study of shared clonotypes between healthy human individuals. Sequenced by immunoSEQ multiplex PCR; TCRdb stores in-frame clones only, minus some. There are around 480,000 clones in the sample; 60% to 80% occur only once, and approximately 12% lies in the top ten. Sequences were obtained from PBMCs. The receptors here all came from a woman in her thirties or forties in good health. Some clones in this sample may be carry-over from other donors' samples.

The chain employs TRBV7-2 and TRBJ1-4; the D is unclear. The V and J ends lost 5 bases and 8 bases respectively, with 18 bases between them. Germline V gives CDR1 SGHTA, CDR2 FQGNSA. The CDR3 is 15 residues long. The CDR3 DNA is TGTGCCAGCAGCCCCGGCTTAGGGTTTCAAGAAAAACTGTTTTTT. Protein product: CASSPGLGFQEKLFF.

This chain uses TRBV7-9 with TRBJ2-3; D tentatively reads TRBD1 or TRBD2 (5 bases each). This CDR3 is built from 14 residues. Germline CDR1 reads SEHNR; CDR2 reads FQNEAQ (reference sequence). V lost 1 base and J 8 bases, leaving 13 bases between the germline ends. For the CDR3, the DNA is TGTGCCAGCAGCTTAGAGGGTGCAGGGAGTACGCAGTATTTT. Encoded protein: CASSLEGAGSTQYF.

V usage is TRBV7-9 and J usage is TRBJ2-1; no clear D gene. Trimming took off 1 base at V and 2 bases at J, with 6 bases between the two ends. This CDR3 is built from 14 residues. Germline loops: CDR1 SEHNR, CDR2 FQNEAQ (reference sequence). DNA for the CDR3: TGTGCCAGCAGCTTAGTAGGAGCCTACAATGAGCAGTTCTTC. Encoded protein: CASSLVGAYNEQFF.

V is TRBV4-2 and J is TRBJ2-2; D is unclear. In germline, CDR1 is LGHNA, CDR2 YNFKEQ. The CDR3 is 17 amino acids. Trimming took off 5 bases at V and 6 bases at J, with 22 bases between the two ends. The CDR3 loop reads CASSYRLTFSPPGELFF. CDR3 bases: TGTGCCAGCAGCTATAGGCTCACCTTTTCCCCACCCGGGGAGCTGTTTTTT.

This chain joins TRBV9 and TRBJ2-1; 9 bases are shared with TRBD2. V lost 0 bases to trimming and J lost 13 bases; unmatched junction nucleotides: 2. This CDR3 comprises 12 residues. From germline, CDR1 is SGDLS and CDR2 YYNGEE. CDR3 in amino acids: CASSVGSGSQFF. In DNA, the CDR3 is TGTGCCAGCAGCGTAGGTAGCGGGAGTCAGTTCTTC.

The chain employs TRBV10-3 and TRBJ2-7; 8 bases fit TRBD1. The germline V gene has CDR1 ENHRY and CDR2 SYGVKD. The CDR3 length is 14 residues. With V trimmed by 8 bases and J by 4 bases, 10 bases remained unmatched. In DNA, the CDR3 is TGTGCCATCGGTTCCGGGACAGGTGGATACGAGCAGTACTTC. Protein sequence: CAIGSGTGGYEQYF.

This clone was seen a handful of times. This rearrangement joins TRBV28 to TRBJ2-1; D may be TRBD2 (5 bases). This CDR3 is built from 13 residues. Trimming removed 3 bases from V and 4 bases from J, with 7 bases in between. The germline V gene has CDR1 MDHEN and CDR2 SYDVKM. This CDR3 reads CASSFPGYNEQFF. CDR3 DNA sequence: TGTGCCAGCAGTTTTCCGGGGTACAATGAGCAGTTCTTC.

V and J are TRBV2 and TRBJ2-5, with D unresolved. This CDR3 is built from 14 residues. In germline, CDR1 is SNHLY, CDR2 FYNNEI. With 5 bases removed from V and 0 bases from J, the gap between germline ends came to 10 bases. The CDR3 DNA follows: TGTGCCAGCAGTCCCTTGTCGGACCAAGAGACCCAGTACTTC. Its protein is CASSPLSDQETQYF.

The chain links TRBV6-5 to TRBJ2-2; no definite D call. V lost 2 bases and J lost 0, with 10 bases in between. Germline CDR1 is MNHEY and CDR2 is SVGAGI. The CDR3 spans 16 residues. Here the CDR3 DNA reads TGTGCCAGCAGTTACGCAGGCAACGCGAACACCGGGGAGCTGTTTTTT. It encodes CASSYAGNANTGELFF.

The rearrangement joins TRBV14 to TRBJ2-4; D may be TRBD1 (5 bases). Germline CDR1 SGHDN, CDR2 FVKESK. This CDR3 is built from 12 residues. The V end lost 9 bases, the J end lost 9 bases, and 15 bases lay between the germline ends. Here the CDR3 reads CASGPRQGIQYF. In DNA form, the CDR3 reads TGTGCCAGTGGCCCCCGGCAGGGCATTCAGTACTTC.

This clone was seen only once. DNA of the CDR3: TGTGCCAGCAGCTCACGGACAGGGAAGTTGGTTGGGGCCAACGTCCTGACTTTC. Translation gives CASSSRTGKLVGANVLTF. The J gene is TRBJ2-6, the V gene TRBV7-2, with 8 bases identical to TRBD1. The CDR3 extends over 18 amino acids. Trimming cost V 4 bases and J 3 bases; bases outside gene matches: 11. The germline gives CDR1 SGHTA, CDR2 FQGNSA.

In this sample, this clone turned up many times. This chain joins TRBV4-3 and TRBJ2-7; D perhaps matches TRBD2 (6 bases). The CDR3 totals 16 residues. Germline V gene data show CDR1 as LGHNA and CDR2 as YSLEER. V was trimmed by 0 bases and J by 2 bases, leaving 14 bases between them. The CDR3 loop is CASSQDHGSGAYEQYF. The CDR3, as DNA: TGCGCCAGCAGCCAAGATCATGGTAGCGGAGCCTACGAGCAGTACTTC.

The genes are TRBV18 and TRBJ1-4; 7 nucleotides align to TRBD1. The CDR3 covers 16 residues. J gave up 3 bases and V 2 bases, and 6 bases lay outside the gene matches. CDR1 is KGHSH, CDR2 LQKENI, per germline. The CDR3 region is CASSPAPTGSNEKLFF. DNA of the CDR3: TGTGCCAGCTCACCAGCCCCGACAGGGTCTAATGAAAAACTGTTTTTT. Complete variable domain (other parts from reference TRBV18 and TRBJ1-4): NAGVMQNPRHLVRRRGQEARLRCSPMKGHSHVYWYRQLPEEGLKFMVYLQKENIIDESGMPKERFSAEFPKEGPSILRIQQVVRGDSAAYFCASSPAPTGSNEKLFFGSGTQLSVL.

V gene TRBV28 combines with J gene TRBJ2-7, with TRBD2 matching over 13 bases. CDR1 MDHEN and CDR2 SYDVKM come from the germline V gene. CDR3 size: 16 residues. The V gene end was trimmed by 6 bases and the J gene end by 2 bases; junction bases not matched to a gene: 7. CDR3 residues: CASSRGLAGAPYEQYF. In DNA, the CDR3 is TGTGCCAGCAGCCGCGGACTAGCGGGAGCTCCCTACGAGCAGTACTTC.

The gene calls are TRBV29-1 and TRBJ2-5; TRBD1 might be the D (6 bases). CDR1 is SQVTM and CDR2 is ANQGSEA in the germline V gene. The V end was cut by 3 bases, the J end by 3 bases, with 17 bases between. This CDR3 region has 15 residues. Here the CDR3 reads CSVEAPGQKKETQYF. In DNA form, the CDR3 reads TGCAGCGTTGAGGCTCCGGGACAAAAAAAAGAGACCCAGTACTTC. Combining the CDR3 with reference TRBV29-1 and TRBJ2-5 gives the whole variable domain SAVISQKPSRDICQRGTSLTIQCQVDSQVTMMFWYRQQPGQSLTLIATANQGSEATYESGFVIDKFPISRPNLTFSTLTVSNMSPEDSSIYLCSVEAPGQKKETQYFGPGTRLLVL.

Turning to this clone: Relative to the germline gene, one junction end is altered; a read error may explain this. The rearrangement joins TRBV27 to TRBJ2-2; 11 bases map to TRBD2. This CDR3 has 16 residues. Germline CDR1 is MNHEY and CDR2 is SMNVEV (reference sequence). This CDR3 is CASSSPRTSGSGKLFF. The DNA for the CDR3 is TGTGCCAGCAGTTCCCCCCGGACTAGCGGGTCCGGGAAGCTGTTTTTT.

The chain employs TRBV29-1 and TRBJ2-1, with 7 positions matching TRBD2. This CDR3 is built from 15 residues. V lost 4 bases to trimming and J lost 0 bases; unmatched junction nucleotides: 6. The germline gives CDR1 SQVTM, CDR2 ANQGSEA. The CDR3: CSVVVAGRSYNEQFF. The CDR3 bases are TGCAGCGTTGTGGTAGCGGGCCGCTCCTACAATGAGCAGTTCTTC.

On this clone: Other nucleotide sequences from this sample produce the same CDR3. The chain joins TRBV15 to TRBJ2-7; TRBD2 aligns across 9 bases. J lost 6 bases, V lost 4 bases, and 10 bases had no gene match. The CDR3 loop spans 15 amino acids. CDR1 and CDR2 from the germline V gene are LNHNV and YYDKDF (reference sequence). This chain's CDR3 is CATSILAGDGAEQYF. The CDR3 nucleotides read TGTGCCACCAGCATATTAGCGGGAGATGGAGCCGAGCAGTACTTC.

The V and J genes are TRBV4-2 and TRBJ2-3; maybe TRBD2 (5 bases). The CDR3 sequence is 15 residues long. The ends were cut back, 0 bases at V and 4 bases at J, with 11 bases in the middle. In germline, CDR1 is LGHNA, CDR2 YNFKEQ. This CDR3 reads CASSQDRGAADTQYF. The DNA of the CDR3 is TGTGCCAGCAGCCAAGATCGGGGAGCAGCAGATACGCAGTATTTT.

The chain links TRBV6-5 to TRBJ2-7, with no clear D. The CDR3 runs to 15 residues. V lost 5 bases and J lost 0, with 14 bases in between. Per the germline V gene, CDR1 is MNHEY and CDR2 is SVGAGI. CDR3 loop: CASSPRQDPSYEQYF. CDR3 sequence (DNA): TGTGCCAGCAGTCCGAGACAAGACCCCTCCTACGAGCAGTACTTC.

This clone was observed a single time. The gene calls are TRBV7-8 and TRBJ2-1; 10 nucleotides align to TRBD2. CDR1 is SGHVS and CDR2 is FQNEAQ in the germline V gene. The V segment lost 5 bases and the J segment 1 base; nucleotides outside the gene matches: 2. The CDR3 sequence is 15 residues long. DNA of the CDR3: TGTGCCAGCAGCGGTAGCGGGAGGTCCTACAATGAGCAGTTCTTC. Translation gives CASSGSGRSYNEQFF.

The chain combines TRBV28 with TRBJ1-3, with unresolved D. Germline CDR1 MDHEN, CDR2 SYDVKM. The CDR3 has 12 residues. With 5 bases removed from V and 3 bases from J, the gap between germline ends came to 5 bases. CDR3 sequence: CASSRHGNTIYF. CDR3 in DNA: TGTGCCAGCAGTCGCCATGGAAACACCATATATTTT.

V usage is TRBV2 and J usage is TRBJ1-1; D is uncertain. Trimming cost V 3 bases and J 5 bases, with 16 bases left between them. This CDR3 has 15 residues. Germline values: CDR1 SNHLY, CDR2 FYNNEI. CDR3 in amino acids: CASSEGSFGGTEAFF. The CDR3 DNA reads TGTGCCAGCAGTGAGGGGTCTTTCGGAGGGACTGAAGCTTTCTTT.

The V and J genes are TRBV11-2 and TRBJ1-6; D not certain. V was cut by 6 bases and J by 7 bases, with 7 bases left in between. Germline V gene lookup returns CDR1 SGHAT and CDR2 FQNNGV. The CDR3 loop spans 12 amino acids. The CDR3 DNA sequence: TGTGCCAGCAGTCTGAGGAATTCACCCCTCCACTTT. It translates to CASSLRNSPLHF.

The gene calls are TRBV5-1 and TRBJ2-3; 13 bases match TRBD2. The CDR3 is 16 residues long. Losses at the gene ends were 4 bases for V and 4 bases for J; bases not matched to a gene: 6. Germline-derived CDR1 and CDR2 are SGHRS and YFSETQ. The CDR3: CASSRTSGSRADTQYF. CDR3 nucleotide sequence: TGCGCCAGCAGCAGGACTAGCGGGAGTAGGGCAGATACGCAGTATTTT.

This clone was observed a single time. The rearrangement joins TRBV6-1 to TRBJ2-2, with 9 nucleotides matching TRBD2. Germline CDR1 reads MNHNS; CDR2 reads SASEGT. The CDR3 loop spans 15 amino acids. V lost 5 bases and J lost 8; bases outside the gene matches: 9. The CDR3 region has the DNA TGTGCCAGCAGTTCGACTAGCGGAGCCAGTGGGGAGCTGTTTTTT. Amino acid sequence: CASSSTSGASGELFF.

The chain recombines TRBV11-1 with TRBJ2-3; D remains ambiguous. The CDR3 has 13 residues. Germline-derived CDR1 and CDR2 are SGHAT and FQDESV (reference sequence). Trimming took 5 bases from V and 0 from J, leaving 6 bases between them. The CDR3 here is CASSPDSTDTQYF. The CDR3 nucleotides are TGTGCCAGCAGCCCGGATAGCACAGATACGCAGTATTTT.